This T cell receptor beta chain was captured in a study of identical twins. TCRdb used MiXCR to reprocess the 5' RACE reads, holding one entry per CDR3 protein. Here the sample spans about 810,000 distinct CDR3 sequences, about 12% being singletons. This clonotype was recorded many times. The CDR3 length is 11 residues. Trimming took off 6 bases at V and 4 bases at J, with 6 bases between the two ends. These same records also appear under a second study, on yellow fever vaccine responses in identical twins.

This clonotype was obtained from a woman younger than 30 in good health. This chain links TRBV12-3 or TRBV12-4 with TRBJ1-1; D gene ambiguous. Source material: PBMCs. CDR3 bases: TGTGCCAGCAGCTCCCTCACTGAAGCTTTCTTT. Residues: CASSSLTEAFF.